The 18 T cell receptor beta chains in this list originate from one sample, sequenced in a study of T cell responses to AZD1222 COVID-19 vaccine. The method was immunoSEQ multiplex PCR; TCRdb's version includes in-frame clones alone and lacks a portion of them. Here the sample spans 80,000 to 130,000 clones, approximately 87% being singletons. Sequencing used peripheral blood, obtained on day 0 of AZD1222 vaccination. The source of these receptors is an adult in good health.

V and J are TRBV7-9 and TRBJ2-7; D possibly corresponds to TRBD2 (7 bases). CDR3 length: 15 residues. Germline lookup yields CDR1 SEHNR and CDR2 FQNEAQ (reference sequence). Trimming left V 1 base short and J 2 bases short, with 12 bases between. CDR3 amino acids: CASSLEGGGTYEQYF. DNA for the CDR3: TGTGCCAGCAGCTTAGAGGGGGGGGGAACCTACGAGCAGTACTTC.

The CDR3 spells CASSLGQGLRNEKLFF. As DNA, the CDR3 is TGCGCCAGCAGCTTGGGACAGGGACTAAGGAATGAAAAACTGTTTTTT. The chain joins TRBV5-1 to TRBJ1-4, with 7 bases that match TRBD1. Germline lookup yields CDR1 SGHRS and CDR2 YFSETQ. CDR3 length: 16 residues. The V and J ends lost 0 bases and 5 bases, in that order; junction bases with no gene match: 7.

The rearrangement joins TRBV10-3 to TRBJ2-7; D remains ambiguous. The CDR3 is 12 amino acids. V lost 6 bases and J 3 bases, leaving 9 bases between the germline ends. Germline assignment: CDR1 ENHRY and CDR2 SYGVKD. CDR3 sequence reads: CAIRARGYEQYF. For the CDR3, the DNA is TGTGCCATCAGAGCTAGAGGCTACGAGCAGTACTTC.

The table lists this clone with a count of one. This chain uses TRBV29-1 with TRBJ2-7, with a weak D call TRBD1 (5 bases). V was pared by 1 base and J by 3 bases, with 7 bases between. Germline values: CDR1 SQVTM, CDR2 ANQGSEA. The CDR3 is made up of 12 amino acids. The CDR3: CSVEGQGYEQYF. The CDR3 DNA reads as TGCAGCGTTGAAGGGCAGGGCTACGAGCAGTACTTC.

The chain has TRBV6-5 and TRBJ1-1; no clear D. V was trimmed by 5 bases and J by 13 bases, leaving 17 bases between them. The CDR3 totals 12 residues. CDR1 and CDR2 from the germline V gene are MNHEY and SVGAGI. CDR3 sequence reads: CASSPRGSNIFF. The CDR3 DNA reads as TGTGCCAGCAGTCCACGGGGATCCAATATTTTCTTT.

The chain recombines TRBV7-2 with TRBJ2-5; the match to TRBD2 covers 11 bases. This CDR3 spans 16 amino acids. Germline-derived CDR1 and CDR2 are SGHTA and FQGNSA. Unmatched junction bases numbered 12, after V lost 5 bases and J lost 7 bases. The CDR3 DNA is TGTGCCAGCAGCCCGGAACTAGCGGGGGTCGAAGGGACCCAGTACTTC. Its translation is CASSPELAGVEGTQYF.

Only a few counts were recorded for this clone. The chain is built from TRBV11-1 and TRBJ2-1, with 10 bases aligning to TRBD2. The germline V gene has CDR1 SGHAT and CDR2 FQDESV (reference sequence). Losses at the gene ends were 5 bases for V and 8 bases for J; bases not matched to a gene: 12. CDR3 size: 16 residues. CDR3: CASSKKPGLAFDEQFF. CDR3 coding DNA: TGTGCCAGCAGCAAGAAACCGGGACTAGCGTTCGATGAGCAGTTCTTC.

This chain uses TRBV10-3 with TRBJ1-3; D remains ambiguous. The germline gives CDR1 ENHRY, CDR2 SYGVKD. CDR3 length equals 12 residues. V shed 3 bases and J shed 9 bases, with 9 bases lying between them. The CDR3 protein is CAISDGGITIYF. The CDR3 coding sequence is TGTGCCATCAGTGACGGAGGGATCACCATATATTTT.

The chain uses TRBV4-2 and TRBJ1-2; D possibly corresponds to TRBD1 (6 bases). The V gene lost 1 base and the J gene lost 1 base, with 13 bases spanning the gap. CDR1 LGHNA and CDR2 YNFKEQ come from the germline V gene. The CDR3 loop spans 16 amino acids. CDR3 DNA: TGTGCCAGCAGCCAAGTCGGACAGAACCTTAACTATGGCTACACCTTC. This translates into CASSQVGQNLNYGYTF.

The V call is TRBV9, the J call TRBJ2-2; no firm D call. The CDR3 has 14 residues. Germline V gene data show CDR1 as SGDLS and CDR2 as YYNGEE. The ends were cut back, 0 bases at V and 3 bases at J, with 6 bases in the middle. The CDR3 reads CASSVGSYTGELFF. The CDR3 DNA reads TGTGCCAGCAGCGTAGGGTCGTACACCGGGGAGCTGTTTTTT.

This clone appeared once. The rearrangement uses TRBV7-8 and TRBJ1-4; the D gene is possibly TRBD1 (6 bases). The germline V gene encodes CDR1 SGHVS and CDR2 FQNEAQ. Trimming removed 7 bases at V and 5 bases at J, with 20 bases between. The CDR3 has 16 residues. The CDR3 here is CASKVARGGQNEKLFF. CDR3 nucleotides: TGTGCCAGCAAGGTGGCCCGGGGGGGACAAAATGAAAAACTGTTTTTT.

The chain couples TRBV5-1 to TRBJ1-1, with D uncertain. V was cut by 1 base and J by 2 bases, with 12 bases left in between. Looked up from germline, CDR1 is SGHRS and CDR2 is YFSETQ. The CDR3 runs to 15 residues. The CDR3 DNA is TGCGCCAGCAGCTTGCCCAGGCTTGATAACACTGAAGCTTTCTTT. Encoded protein: CASSLPRLDNTEAFF.

The chain has TRBV5-4 and TRBJ2-5; TRBD1 agrees at 7 bases. From germline, CDR1 is SGHNT and CDR2 YYREEE (reference sequence). Trimming removed 2 bases from V and 3 bases from J; junction bases left unmatched: 1. This CDR3 is 13 amino acids long. CDR3 residues: CASSFGTEETQYF. CDR3 in DNA: TGTGCCAGCAGCTTCGGGACAGAAGAGACCCAGTACTTC.

The sample holds one count of this clone. The V call is TRBV7-3, the J call TRBJ2-6; unclear D gene. The CDR3 runs 15 residues. The germline CDR1 and CDR2 sequences are SGHTA and FQGTGA. With 3 bases removed from V and 2 bases from J, the gap between germline ends came to 8 bases. DNA for the CDR3: TGTGCCAGCAGCTTCCAGATGGCTGGGGCCAACGTCCTGACTTTC. Translated, it gives CASSFQMAGANVLTF.

The chain links TRBV5-1 to TRBJ1-1; 8 nucleotides agree with TRBD1. The trim removed 1 base at V and 8 bases at J, leaving 7 bases unmatched. Per the germline V gene, CDR1 is SGHRS and CDR2 is YFSETQ. This CDR3 contains 14 residues. CDR3 in DNA: TGCGCCAGCAGCTTGAGTGCGACAGGGGCCGAAGCTTTCTTT. Encoded protein: CASSLSATGAEAFF.

This chain joins TRBV5-5 and TRBJ1-2; no clear D. CDR3 length: 13 residues. CDR1 is SGHKS and CDR2 is YYEKEE in the germline V gene (reference sequence). V was shortened by 6 bases and J by 5 bases, with 14 bases between the two germline ends. The CDR3 here is CASTPVGGYGYTF. As DNA, the CDR3 is TGTGCCAGCACCCCCGTAGGTGGGTATGGCTACACCTTC.

V and J are TRBV7-8 and TRBJ2-2; a weak D match, TRBD1 (6 bases). With 2 bases removed from V and 5 bases from J, the gap between germline ends came to 15 bases. From germline, CDR1 is SGHVS and CDR2 FQNEAQ. The CDR3 loop spans 16 amino acids. The CDR3 DNA is TGTGCCAGCAGCTTAAAGGGACACCTGAGGACCGGGGAGCTGTTTTTT. As protein: CASSLKGHLRTGELFF.

V gene TRBV7-8 combines with J gene TRBJ1-4; D unresolved. The length of the CDR3 is 13 residues. Germline lookup yields CDR1 SGHVS and CDR2 FQNEAQ. V was shortened by 4 bases and J by 7 bases, with 10 bases between the two germline ends. The chain's CDR3 is CASSSRSAEKLFF. As DNA, the CDR3 is TGTGCCAGCAGCTCCAGGTCGGCTGAAAAACTGTTTTTT.